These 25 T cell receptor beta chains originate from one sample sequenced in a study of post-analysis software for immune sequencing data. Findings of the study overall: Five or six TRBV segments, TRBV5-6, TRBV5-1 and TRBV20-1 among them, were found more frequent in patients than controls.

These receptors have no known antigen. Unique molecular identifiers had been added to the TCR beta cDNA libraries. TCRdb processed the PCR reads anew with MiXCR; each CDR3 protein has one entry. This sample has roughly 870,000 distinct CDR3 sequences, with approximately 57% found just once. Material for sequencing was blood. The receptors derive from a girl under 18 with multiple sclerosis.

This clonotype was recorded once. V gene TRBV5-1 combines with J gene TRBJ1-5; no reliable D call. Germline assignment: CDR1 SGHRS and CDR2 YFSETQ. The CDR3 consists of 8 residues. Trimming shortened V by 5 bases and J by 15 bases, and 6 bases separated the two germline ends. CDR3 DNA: TGCGCCAGCAGATTGAGGCATTTT. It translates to CASRLRHF.

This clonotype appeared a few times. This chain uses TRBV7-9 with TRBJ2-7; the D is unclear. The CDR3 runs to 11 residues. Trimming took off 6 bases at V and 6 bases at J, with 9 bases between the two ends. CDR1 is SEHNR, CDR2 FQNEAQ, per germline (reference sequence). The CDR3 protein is CASRQDTEQYF. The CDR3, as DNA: TGTGCCAGCAGGCAAGACACCGAGCAGTACTTC.

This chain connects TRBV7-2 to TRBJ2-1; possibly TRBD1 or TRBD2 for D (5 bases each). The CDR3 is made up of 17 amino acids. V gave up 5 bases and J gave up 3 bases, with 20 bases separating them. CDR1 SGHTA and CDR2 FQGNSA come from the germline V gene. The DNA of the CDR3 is TGTGCCAGCAGCCCCCCACCCCCGGGACGGTTCTACAATGAGCAGTTCTTC. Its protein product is CASSPPPPGRFYNEQFF.

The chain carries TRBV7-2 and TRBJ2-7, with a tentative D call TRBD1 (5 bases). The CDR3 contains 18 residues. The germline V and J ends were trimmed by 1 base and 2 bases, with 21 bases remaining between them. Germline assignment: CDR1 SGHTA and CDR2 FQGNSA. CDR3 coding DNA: TGTGCCAGCAGCTTAGTAGGAGCAGGGAAGGCTCGCCCCTACGAGCAGTACTTC. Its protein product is CASSLVGAGKARPYEQYF.

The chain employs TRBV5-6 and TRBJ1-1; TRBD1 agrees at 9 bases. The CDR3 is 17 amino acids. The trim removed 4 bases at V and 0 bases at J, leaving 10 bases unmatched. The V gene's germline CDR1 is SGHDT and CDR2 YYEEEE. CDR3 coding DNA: TGTGCCAGCAGCCGGGACAGGGTGAGGTCCCTGAACACTGAAGCTTTCTTT. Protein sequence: CASSRDRVRSLNTEAFF.

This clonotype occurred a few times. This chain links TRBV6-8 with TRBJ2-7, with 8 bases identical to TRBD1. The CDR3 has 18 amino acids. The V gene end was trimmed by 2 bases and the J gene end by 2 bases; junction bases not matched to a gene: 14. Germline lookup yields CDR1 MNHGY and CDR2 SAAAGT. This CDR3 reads CASSYAISGEDRAYEQYF. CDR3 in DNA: TGTGCCAGCAGTTACGCGATCTCTGGTGAGGACAGGGCCTACGAGCAGTACTTC.

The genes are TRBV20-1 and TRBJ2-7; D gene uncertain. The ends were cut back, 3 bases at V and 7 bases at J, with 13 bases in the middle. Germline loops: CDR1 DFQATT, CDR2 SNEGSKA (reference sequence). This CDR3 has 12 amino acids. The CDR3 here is CSASKVLSEQYF. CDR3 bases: TGCAGTGCTAGTAAGGTGTTGAGTGAGCAGTACTTC.

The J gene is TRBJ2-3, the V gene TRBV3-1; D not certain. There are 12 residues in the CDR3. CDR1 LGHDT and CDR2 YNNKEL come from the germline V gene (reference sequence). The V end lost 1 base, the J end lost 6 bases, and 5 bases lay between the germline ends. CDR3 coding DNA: TGTGCCAGCAGCCAAGGCGATGATACGCAGTATTTT. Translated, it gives CASSQGDDTQYF.

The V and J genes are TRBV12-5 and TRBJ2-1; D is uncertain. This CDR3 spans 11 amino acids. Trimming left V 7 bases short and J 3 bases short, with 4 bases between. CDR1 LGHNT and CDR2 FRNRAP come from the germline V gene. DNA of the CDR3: TGTGCTAGTGTCCTCTACAATGAGCAGTTCTTC. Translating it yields CASVLYNEQFF.

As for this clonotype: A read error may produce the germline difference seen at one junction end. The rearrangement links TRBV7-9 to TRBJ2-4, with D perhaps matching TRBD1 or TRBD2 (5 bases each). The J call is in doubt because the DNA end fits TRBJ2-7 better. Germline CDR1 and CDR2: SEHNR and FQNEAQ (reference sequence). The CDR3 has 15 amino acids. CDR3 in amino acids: CAGSKGTPRNSEQYF. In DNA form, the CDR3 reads TGTGCCGGCAGCAAAGGGACCCCGAGGAACTCCGAGCAGTACTTC.

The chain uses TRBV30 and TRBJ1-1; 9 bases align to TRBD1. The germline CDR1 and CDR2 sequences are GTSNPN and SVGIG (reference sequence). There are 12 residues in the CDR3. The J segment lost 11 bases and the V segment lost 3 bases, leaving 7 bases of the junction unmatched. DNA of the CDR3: TGTGCCTGGAGCGAAACCGGGACAGGGGCTTTCTTT. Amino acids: CAWSETGTGAFF.

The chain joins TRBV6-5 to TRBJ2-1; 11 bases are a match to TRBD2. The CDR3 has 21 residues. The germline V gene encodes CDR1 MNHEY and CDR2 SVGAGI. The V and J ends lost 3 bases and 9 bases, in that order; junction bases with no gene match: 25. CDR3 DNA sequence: TGTGCCAGCAGTTATCCAAGACTAGCGGGACCCAGCTCATCCGGGGCTCCTGAGCAGTTCTTC. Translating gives CASSYPRLAGPSSSGAPEQFF.

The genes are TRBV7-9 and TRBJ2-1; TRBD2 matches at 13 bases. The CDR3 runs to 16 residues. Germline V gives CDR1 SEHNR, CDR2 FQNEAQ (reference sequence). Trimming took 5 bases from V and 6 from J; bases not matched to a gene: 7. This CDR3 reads CASSEYGTSGVNEQFF. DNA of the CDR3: TGTGCCAGCAGCGAGTACGGGACTAGCGGGGTCAATGAGCAGTTCTTC.

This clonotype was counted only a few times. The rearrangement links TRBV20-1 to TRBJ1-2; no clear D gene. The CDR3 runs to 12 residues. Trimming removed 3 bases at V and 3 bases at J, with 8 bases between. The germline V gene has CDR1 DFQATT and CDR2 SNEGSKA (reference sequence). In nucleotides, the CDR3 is TGCAGTGCTAGTGAAACGGACTATGGCTACACCTTC. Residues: CSASETDYGYTF.

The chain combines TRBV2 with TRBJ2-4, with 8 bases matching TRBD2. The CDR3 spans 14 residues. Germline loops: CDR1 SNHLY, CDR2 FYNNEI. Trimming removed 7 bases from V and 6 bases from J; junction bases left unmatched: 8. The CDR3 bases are TGTGCCAGCACCCATCATCGGGAGGGAAACATTCAGTACTTC. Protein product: CASTHHREGNIQYF.

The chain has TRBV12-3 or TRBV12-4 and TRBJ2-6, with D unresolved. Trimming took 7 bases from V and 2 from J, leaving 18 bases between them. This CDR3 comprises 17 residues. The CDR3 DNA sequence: TGTGCCAGCACCCTAGGACCGCGAGGAACTGGGGCCAACGTCCTGACTTTC. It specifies CASTLGPRGTGANVLTF.

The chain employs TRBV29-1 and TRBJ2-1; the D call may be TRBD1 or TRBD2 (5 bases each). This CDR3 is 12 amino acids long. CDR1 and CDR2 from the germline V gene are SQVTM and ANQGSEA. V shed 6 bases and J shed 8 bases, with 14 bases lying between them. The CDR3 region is CSVPGPLYEQFF. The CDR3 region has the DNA TGCAGCGTACCGGGACCTCTCTATGAGCAGTTCTTC.

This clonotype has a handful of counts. The DNA of the CDR3 is TGCAGTGCTAGCGGGAGGCAGGGCTACAATGAGCAGTTCTTC. Translating it yields CSASGRQGYNEQFF. V and J are TRBV20-1 and TRBJ2-1; TRBD2 aligns across 7 bases. Germline trimming cut 3 bases from V and 3 bases from J; bases unmatched to any gene: 5. The germline V gene encodes CDR1 DFQATT and CDR2 SNEGSKA (reference sequence). The CDR3 runs 14 residues.

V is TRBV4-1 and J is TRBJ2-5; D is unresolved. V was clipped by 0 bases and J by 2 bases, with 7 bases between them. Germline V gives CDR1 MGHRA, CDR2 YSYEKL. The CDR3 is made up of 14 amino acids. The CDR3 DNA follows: TGCGCCAGCAGCCAAGAAACCAGTCAAGAGACCCAGTACTTC. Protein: CASSQETSQETQYF.

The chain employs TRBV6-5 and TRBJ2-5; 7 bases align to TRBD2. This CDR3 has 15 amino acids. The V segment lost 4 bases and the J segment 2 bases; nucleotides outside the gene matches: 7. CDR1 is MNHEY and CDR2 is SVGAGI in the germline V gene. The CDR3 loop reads CASSSRAGVQETQYF. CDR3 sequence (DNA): TGTGCCAGCAGTTCCAGGGCGGGGGTTCAAGAGACCCAGTACTTC.

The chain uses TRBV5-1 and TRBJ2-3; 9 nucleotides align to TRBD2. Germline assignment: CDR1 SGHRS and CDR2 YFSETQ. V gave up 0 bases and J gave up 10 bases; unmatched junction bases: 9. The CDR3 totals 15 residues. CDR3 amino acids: CASSLAAGGSDAQYF. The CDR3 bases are TGCGCCAGCAGCTTGGCGGCGGGAGGGTCTGATGCGCAGTATTTT.

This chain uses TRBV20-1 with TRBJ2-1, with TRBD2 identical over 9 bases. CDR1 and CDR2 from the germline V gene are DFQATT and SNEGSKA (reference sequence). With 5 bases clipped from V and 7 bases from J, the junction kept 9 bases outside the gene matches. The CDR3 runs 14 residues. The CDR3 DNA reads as TGCAGTGCTGGGGTGCGGGAGGGCATTAATGAGCAGTTCTTC. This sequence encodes CSAGVREGINEQFF.

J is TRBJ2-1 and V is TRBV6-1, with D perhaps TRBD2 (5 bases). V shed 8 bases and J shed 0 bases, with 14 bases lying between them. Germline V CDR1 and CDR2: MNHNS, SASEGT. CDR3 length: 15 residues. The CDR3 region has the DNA TGTGCCAGCGTAGATATAGGGAGCTCCTACAATGAGCAGTTCTTC. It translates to CASVDIGSSYNEQFF.

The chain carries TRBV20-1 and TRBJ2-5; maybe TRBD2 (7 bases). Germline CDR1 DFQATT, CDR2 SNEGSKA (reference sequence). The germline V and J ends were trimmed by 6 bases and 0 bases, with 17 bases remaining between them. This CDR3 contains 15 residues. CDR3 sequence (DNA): TGCAGTGCCGCGGGGGCACGGAGAGACCAAGAGACCCAGTACTTC. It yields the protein CSAAGARRDQETQYF.

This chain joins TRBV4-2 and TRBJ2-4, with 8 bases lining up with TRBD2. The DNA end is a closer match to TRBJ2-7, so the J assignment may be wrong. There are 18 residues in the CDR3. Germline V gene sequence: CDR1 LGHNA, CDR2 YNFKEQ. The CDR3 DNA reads TGTGCCAGCAGCCGAGCCCTGCTTAGCGGGACCTCCTCGGACGAGCAGTACTTC. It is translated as CASSRALLSGTSSDEQYF.